This T cell receptor (beta chain) came from a study of T cells in Graves' hyperthyroidism and ophthalmopathy (dated by TCRdb to between 2018 and 2020). At the level of the whole study: Peripheral blood samples were taken at the time of initial diagnosis, prior to any treatment. To identify TCR V-J signatures that set the groups apart, the researchers used a discovery cohort of more than 95 patients, made up of approximately 43 with Graves' ophthalmopathy and 57 with stable Graves' hyperthyroidism. An independent validation cohort of some 18 hyperthyroidism patients and approximately 17 patients who later progressed to ophthalmopathy tested prospective prediction of ophthalmopathy. The 85 to 100 discovery patients were divided at random into training and test sets in a 7:3 ratio. The study also compared thyroid tissue and blood T-cell repertoires from over 5 Graves' hyperthyroidism patients. Following sampling, methimazole starting at 30 mg daily was given to hyperthyroidism patients, and high-dose intravenous methylprednisolone was given to ophthalmopathy patients. TCR Vbeta CDR3 sequencing of approximately 140 peripheral blood samples (roughly 43 ophthalmopathy, 75 hyperthyroidism and around 17 progressor patients) is reported in the paper. The paper's findings and limits, for the study overall: Most expanded thyroid clonotypes (frequency above 0.001) were also detected in blood, a finding suggesting that blood repertoires may reflect thyroid immune responses. In cross-validation, a model built on a 13 V-J signature told ophthalmopathy apart from stable hyperthyroidism with approximately 91% sensitivity and about 81% specificity, and in testing the same model reached 80%/75%. No statistical method was used to set the sample size in advance, and investigators knew the group allocation. In validation, the model predicted progression to ophthalmopathy with approximately 70% sensitivity and 72% to 85% specificity, a median of about six months before onset.

CDR3 length: 13 amino acids, cysteine to phenylalanine. Only the CDR3 DNA stays, 39 bases, in frame from base 1. CDR1 and CDR2 (SGHDN, FVKESK) derive from the germline V gene. V is shortened by 8 bases, J by 5 bases, and the region joining them spans 15 bases. Ophthalmopathy patients had moderately to severely active disease, with a Clinical Activity Score of 3 or more, a NOSPECS grade of 4 or more, and a disease duration of less than 3 months. Patients with uncontrolled infections, other autoimmune diseases, pregnancy or lactation were excluded. Diagnoses were based on clinical symptoms, serum thyroxine and TRAb, thyroid ultrasound and orbital computed tomography. PBMCs were isolated from about 10 ml of fresh peripheral blood by Ficoll-Paque density gradient centrifugation. Total RNA was extracted using Trizol reagent, and RNA quality was assessed on an Agilent 2100 Bioanalyzer. TCR beta CDR3 regions were amplified from RNA transcripts. A first-round RT-PCR of the TCR CDR3 used the HTBI primer set with the Qiagen OneStep RT-PCR kit. Libraries were constructed in a second round of multiplex PCR, after which size selection and purification were performed. Sequencing of the libraries was done on an Illumina HiSeq2000 using paired-end 100 bp reads. In the authors' own workflow: SOAPnuke was used to process the raw data, removing reads that contained adapters or uncalled bases, had a mean Phred below 15, or lacked an exact match to the constant primer or identifier. COPE v1.2.5 was used to merge high-quality paired reads, and clonotypes were defined as unique nucleotide sequences. MiTCR v1.1 was used to align clonotypes to the IMGT TRBV, TRBD and TRBJ reference segments. The analysis was restricted to V-J combinations with a frequency above 0.0001, which together covered 99% to 99.2% of the repertoires. A TCS score was defined as the ratio between F50 (clonal expansion) and ExV (chaos), using BLOSUM62-based TCRdist between CDR3 peptides within each V-J. Welch's t-statistics and random forest reduced fewer than 600 V-J features to 13, which were used in a naive Bayes classifier (R e1071). The raw public reads went through TCRdb reprocessing: fastp at Q25, MiXCR clone calling, in-frame beta chains kept. Each entry is one CDR3 protein sequence, shown with its most common DNA and genes. These V and J calls derive from TCRdb rather than the authors' analysis. This sample gives about 400,000 distinct CDR3 sequences in total; around 15% of them show up just once. The top ten constitute about 13% of the sample.

Many counts were recorded for this clonotype. What this receptor recognizes is not known. The input lacks base qualities; no much larger clone sits a single base away. This chain joins TRBV14 to TRBJ1-1; TRBD1 could be the D gene, as 5 bases match. The receptor was isolated from a man between 18 and 35 years old with Graves' ophthalmopathy. The specimen sequenced was blood. The bases read TGTGCCAGCGGGGGAGGGTGGAGTACTGAAGCTTTCTTT. Its protein reads: CASGGGWSTEAFF.